This T cell receptor beta chain is drawn from a study of blood T cells in healthy people across ages. Study as a whole: The template switching approach captured approximately one barcoded beta molecule for every two T cells.

Trimming took off 0 bases at V and 1 base at J, with 16 bases between the two ends. Germline-derived CDR1 and CDR2 are KGHDR and SFDVKD. This CDR3 region has 18 residues. Remarks on this clonotype: Its antigen is not known.

The second PCR ran roughly 6 to 11 cycles with a sample-barcoded 5' primer and J-beta primers. Each cDNA molecule, via a template-switch adaptor with 12 random nucleotides, was tagged. TCRdb processed the 5' RACE reads anew with MiXCR; each CDR3 protein has one entry. The data show 1.8 million or so distinct CDR3 sequences, 39% seen once. Each sample had at least 6.5 million PBMCs isolated. Notes on the study in general: Diversity of TCR beta correlated strongly with naive T cell percentage.

This sequence joins TRBV24-1 and TRBJ2-3; D may be TRBD1 or TRBD2 (5 bases each). The receptor's source is a human donor in good health. The sample comprised blood. CDR3 sequence: CATSDLPGANSGTDTQYF. CDR3 bases: TGTGCCACCAGTGATTTGCCCGGGGCCAACTCGGGCACAGATACGCAGTATTTT.